These 20 T cell receptor beta chains share one sample of origin, sequenced in a study of blood T cell repertoires in COVID-19 (dated by TCRdb to about 2020). Libraries were made using the immunoSEQ multiplex PCR assay. Entries here come from immuneACCESS through TCRdb and include only in-frame sequences with V and J called. Some clones fail to appear in such tables; in the studies checked, an unresolved V gene covers under half of the shortfall, and the cause of the remainder is unknown. The sample table records roughly 700,000 clones; more than 80% of these occur just once. The ten biggest clones cover roughly 0.25% of the sample. Sequenced input: peripheral blood. Receptors originate from a young woman with acute or convalescent COVID-19.

The chain uses TRBV6-5 and TRBJ1-1, with 10 bases that match TRBD1. Germline trimming cut 6 bases from V and 4 bases from J; bases unmatched to any gene: 5. From germline, CDR1 is MNHEY and CDR2 SVGAGI. There are 14 residues in the CDR3. In DNA form, the CDR3 reads TGTGCCAGCAGGGGGACAGGGGAGTTCACTGAAGCTTTCTTT. Residues: CASRGTGEFTEAFF.

The V call is TRBV19, the J call TRBJ1-2; D is uncertain. The V end was cut by 0 bases, the J end by 8 bases, with 4 bases between. The CDR3 is made up of 11 amino acids. The germline V gene encodes CDR1 LNHDA and CDR2 SQIVND (reference sequence). Here the CDR3 reads CASSIDQGYTF. The CDR3 DNA sequence: TGTGCCAGTAGTATAGATCAAGGCTACACCTTC.

The rearrangement links TRBV5-5 to TRBJ1-1; no firm D call. Germline lookup yields CDR1 SGHKS and CDR2 YYEKEE (reference sequence). CDR3 length: 15 residues. V lost 4 bases, J lost 0 bases, and 13 bases lay in between. Here the CDR3 reads CASSRVSAVNTEAFF. The CDR3 DNA reads TGTGCCAGCAGCCGGGTGTCCGCGGTGAACACTGAAGCTTTCTTT.

The chain uses TRBV27 and TRBJ2-4; 9 bases match TRBD1. V dropped 4 bases and J dropped 1; count of bases not matched to a gene: 5. The germline CDR1 and CDR2 sequences are MNHEY and SMNVEV (reference sequence). The length of the CDR3 is 16 residues. Written as DNA, the CDR3 is TGTGCCAGCAGTTCGCGGGACAGGGCGGCCAAAAACATTCAGTACTTC. As protein: CASSSRDRAAKNIQYF.

V gene TRBV18 combines with J gene TRBJ1-5; D is ambiguous. Germline loops: CDR1 KGHSH, CDR2 LQKENI. The CDR3 runs to 15 residues. Trimming stripped 4 bases from V and 1 base from J, with 11 bases between. The CDR3 DNA is TGTGCCAGCTCACAGGGTCCGGGGAGCAATCAGCCCCAGCATTTT. Amino acids: CASSQGPGSNQPQHF.

In this sample, this clone turned up once. This CDR3 is CASSFMGQGAEKLFF. CDR3 bases: TGTGCCAGCAGCTTCATGGGACAGGGGGCTGAAAAACTGTTTTTT. This rearrangement joins TRBV5-8 to TRBJ1-4; TRBD1 matches at 12 bases. With 2 bases clipped from V and 7 bases from J, the junction kept 3 bases outside the gene matches. The CDR3 is 15 amino acids. CDR1 and CDR2 from the germline V gene are SGHTS and YDEGEE.

V and J are TRBV28 and TRBJ1-3; D gene unclear. The germline V gene encodes CDR1 MDHEN and CDR2 SYDVKM. Trimming cost V 4 bases and J 0 bases, with 13 bases left between them. The CDR3 runs to 16 residues. In nucleotides, the CDR3 is TGTGCCAGCAGTTCAGGTGATACCCGCTCTGGAAACACCATATATTTT. The encoded protein is CASSSGDTRSGNTIYF.

As DNA, the CDR3 is TGTGCCAGTAGTATAGGGGGCCAGGAGTCCTATGGCTACACCTTC. This gives the protein CASSIGGQESYGYTF. The chain employs TRBV19 and TRBJ1-2; D is possibly TRBD1 (5 bases). Looked up from germline, CDR1 is LNHDA and CDR2 is SQIVND (reference sequence). CDR3 length: 15 residues. V dropped 1 base and J dropped 4 bases, with 13 bases sitting between them. The variable domain in full, with the rest retrieved from reference TRBV19 and TRBJ1-2, is DGGITQSPKYLFRKEGQNVTLSCEQNLNHDAMYWYRQDPGQGLRLIYYSQIVNDFQKGDIAEGYSVSREKKESFPLTVTSAQKNPTAFYLCASSIGGQESYGYTFGSGTRLTVV.

V usage is TRBV6-5 and J usage is TRBJ1-4; TRBD1 aligns across 9 bases. The CDR3 extends over 16 amino acids. The germline CDR1 and CDR2 sequences are MNHEY and SVGAGI. Germline trimming cut 2 bases from V and 8 bases from J; bases unmatched to any gene: 9. The CDR3 loop is CASSYPTGGTHEKLFF. The CDR3 DNA follows: TGTGCCAGCAGTTACCCGACAGGGGGTACTCACGAAAAACTGTTTTTT.

The gene calls are TRBV5-1 and TRBJ1-3; 8 bases fit TRBD1. Germline CDR1 SGHRS, CDR2 YFSETQ. The CDR3 extends over 15 amino acids. The junction had 5 bases not matched to a gene; V was cut back by 4 bases and J by 2 bases. The CDR3 here is CASSQGASPGNTIYF. In DNA, the CDR3 is TGCGCCAGCAGCCAGGGGGCCAGTCCTGGAAACACCATATATTTT.

This clone was picked up a small number of times. The chain recombines TRBV10-3 with TRBJ1-3; TRBD1 might be the D (5 bases). Germline V gene sequence: CDR1 ENHRY, CDR2 SYGVKD. The CDR3 extends over 15 amino acids. Trimming removed 0 bases from V and 2 bases from J, with 8 bases in between. The CDR3 DNA follows: TGTGCCATCAGTGAGTCGTGGGGGGCTGGAAACACCATATATTTT. Its translation is CAISESWGAGNTIYF.

This clone was counted a single time. CDR3 in amino acids: CASSIRDRKKLFF. CDR3 coding DNA: TGTGCCAGTAGTATTAGGGACAGGAAAAAACTGTTTTTT. This chain connects TRBV19 to TRBJ1-4, with 8 bases matching TRBD1. Germline CDR1 is LNHDA and CDR2 is SQIVND (reference sequence). The ends lost 3 bases at V and 9 bases at J; junction bases unmatched: 3. The CDR3 runs to 13 residues.

Concerning this clone: In the same sample, other DNA sequences code for this CDR3. This chain uses TRBV27 with TRBJ1-2, with 12 bases aligning to TRBD1. CDR1 MNHEY and CDR2 SMNVEV come from the germline V gene (reference sequence). The ends lost 5 bases at V and 4 bases at J; junction bases unmatched: 5. The CDR3 is made up of 15 amino acids. The CDR3: CASSPRDRGRYGYTF. CDR3 nucleotides: TGTGCCAGCAGTCCCCGGGACAGGGGGCGCTATGGCTACACCTTC.

This clone has a single count. The chain combines TRBV6-5 with TRBJ2-1; D is unresolved. V lost 8 bases and J 7 bases, leaving 18 bases between the germline ends. Germline loops: CDR1 MNHEY, CDR2 SVGAGI. CDR3 length equals 14 residues. Here the CDR3 reads CASQLTESPNEQFF. CDR3 bases: TGTGCCAGCCAATTAACTGAATCCCCTAATGAGCAGTTCTTC.

The rearrangement joins TRBV19 to TRBJ1-1; 7 nucleotides match TRBD1. The V gene end was trimmed by 0 bases and the J gene end by 0 bases; junction bases not matched to a gene: 7. The CDR3 is 17 residues long. Looked up from germline, CDR1 is LNHDA and CDR2 is SQIVND (reference sequence). CDR3 amino acids: CASSIDRGRRVNTEAFF. In nucleotides, the CDR3 is TGTGCCAGTAGTATAGATAGGGGGCGCCGCGTGAACACTGAAGCTTTCTTT.

The rearrangement uses TRBV6-4 and TRBJ2-1; D is ambiguous. V shed 5 bases and J shed 6 bases, with 11 bases lying between them. The CDR3 is 13 amino acids. CDR1 and CDR2 from the germline V gene are MRHNA and SNTAGT. CDR3 in amino acids: CASSTTSVNEQFF. The CDR3 region has the DNA TGTGCCAGCAGTACCACATCAGTCAATGAGCAGTTCTTC.

As DNA, the CDR3 is TGTGCCAGCAGTTTATGGTTTAGCGGGGCGAACACTGAAGCTTTCTTT. Translated, it gives CASSLWFSGANTEAFF. The V call is TRBV28, the J call TRBJ1-1; the D gene is possibly TRBD1 (5 bases). Germline CDR1 is MDHEN and CDR2 is SYDVKM. The CDR3 totals 16 residues. Trimming removed 0 bases at V and 1 base at J, with 12 bases between.

The chain combines TRBV29-1 with TRBJ1-1; 7 positions match TRBD1. The length of the CDR3 is 15 residues. The germline gives CDR1 SQVTM, CDR2 ANQGSEA. The CDR3 sequence: CSVTGTDIMNTEAFF. Written as DNA, the CDR3 is TGCAGTGTAACCGGGACAGACATTATGAACACTGAAGCTTTCTTT.

As concerns this clone: Other DNA sequences in the same sample also yield this CDR3. The chain links TRBV2 to TRBJ1-3; the match to TRBD1 covers 8 bases. The CDR3 extends over 14 amino acids. Germline CDR1 SNHLY, CDR2 FYNNEI. Trimming cost V 6 bases and J 4 bases; bases outside gene matches: 5. CDR3 DNA sequence: TGTGCCAGCAGAACAGGGGGATCGGGAAACACCATATATTTT. This translates into CASRTGGSGNTIYF. Based on the CDR3 plus reference TRBV2 and TRBJ1-3, the full variable domain is EPEVTQTPSHQVTQMGQEVILRCVPISNHLYFYWYRQILGQKVEFLVSFYNNEISEKSEIFDDQFSVERPDGSNFTLKIRSTKLEDSAMYFCASRTGGSGNTIYFGEGSWLTVV.

The chain recombines TRBV29-1 with TRBJ1-5; maybe TRBD1 (5 bases). This CDR3 is 15 amino acids long. Germline lookup yields CDR1 SQVTM and CDR2 ANQGSEA. The ends were cut back, 3 bases at V and 4 bases at J, with 16 bases in the middle. The CDR3 reads CSVDSLDSLNQPQHF. The CDR3 DNA reads as TGCAGCGTTGATTCCTTAGACAGCTTAAATCAGCCCCAGCATTTT.